A selection of T cell receptor beta chains follows, all from one sample in a study of cytomegalovirus exposure and HLA in healthy donors. Data came from immunoSEQ multiplex PCR; TCRdb stores just in-frame clones and leaves some out. This sample yields 90,000 to 150,000 clones, of which around 79% are seen a single time; 2.5% to 3.5% belongs to the top ten. The sequenced material came from PBMCs. These receptors were collected from a woman in her twenties or thirties in good health and CMV-seropositive. CDR3s include the opening cysteine and the closing phenylalanine or tryptophan.

J,V,CDR3
TRBJ2-4,TRBV4-3,CASSQGPPGQAQNIQYF
TRBJ2-6,TRBV4-3,CASSQYRAGANVLTF
TRBJ2-3,TRBV7-8,CASSPPGPRADTQYF
TRBJ1-1,TRBV5-1,CASRPGQANTEAFF
TRBJ1-1,TRBV29-1,CSVDGQGGTEAFF
TRBJ1-1,TRBV6-6,CASSYFTTGGTEAFF
TRBJ1-1,TRBV6-1,CASSEPGQGLNTEAFF
TRBJ2-1,TRBV28,CASRTSGGAYNEQFF
TRBJ1-1,TRBV30,CAWNFRTGWETEAFF
TRBJ2-7,TRBV5-4,CASSLGHQQGEQYF
TRBJ2-7,TRBV5-1,CASSLTGVSEQYF
TRBJ2-3,TRBV7-2,CASSLRTSGISTDTQYF
TRBJ1-6,TRBV6-6,CASSSPGSGNSPLHF
TRBJ2-2,TRBV7-2,CASSNLDAGGTGELFF
TRBJ1-6,TRBV27,CASSTHRGGLYNSPLHF
TRBJ2-7,TRBV4-3,CASSPTVEGVEQYF
TRBJ1-3,TRBV5-1,CASSSNPGTSGNTIYF
TRBJ2-1,TRBV7-9,CASSLGEGGQFF
TRBJ2-7,TRBV7-6,CASSLDGGDRYEQYF
-,TRBV28,CASTGSGVEQYF
TRBJ2-5,TRBV7-9,CASSLVAETQYF
TRBJ2-3,TRBV18,CASSPKGLAMDTQYF
TRBJ2-3,TRBV5-1,CASSLTGGGTDTQYF
TRBJ2-3,TRBV7-9,CASSSQSDTQYF
TRBJ1-2,TRBV28,CASSFIGTGGVQKGYTF
TRBJ1-4,TRBV18,CASSPGLNEKLFF
TRBJ2-1,TRBV15,CATSRERGASSYNEQFF
TRBJ2-3,TRBV7-2,CASTPGLGLDTQYF
TRBJ2-1,TRBV19,CASKGLTVSNEQFF
TRBJ2-2,TRBV2,CASLRGDLTGELFF
TRBJ1-2,TRBV4-2,CASSQEALVHGYTF
TRBJ2-5,TRBV11-2,CASSLGGGLAGVETQYF
TRBJ2-5,TRBV10-3,CAISETSGAETQYF
TRBJ1-4,TRBV2,CASSVSGGLATNEKLFF
TRBJ2-1,TRBV9,CASSPRLAGWYNEQFF
TRBJ2-7,TRBV4-2,CASSQVGRAPYEQYF
TRBJ2-5,TRBV4-3,CASSQGRENQETQYF
TRBJ1-2,TRBV6-1,CASSEVGDGYTF
TRBJ2-5,TRBV6-5,CASSTPGVRETQYF
TRBJ2-7,TRBV29-1,CSVAGLAGGKLYEQYF
TRBJ1-2,TRBV28,CASNTGAANYGYTF
TRBJ1-6,TRBV30,CAWAKTSGFGSPLHF
TRBJ2-3,TRBV2,CASSEGLAGGPDTQYF
TRBJ1-2,TRBV4-1,CASSPWDRGYGYTF
TRBJ1-5,TRBV19,CASSIGGTVSNQPQHF
TRBJ1-4,TRBV28,CASSPPQGSNEKLFF
TRBJ2-7,TRBV28,CASREGGLSYEQYF
TRBJ1-1,TRBV5-1,CASSFSGAGSFF
-,TRBV6-1,CASSGWDRAYEQYF
TRBJ2-6,TRBV6-1,CASSQGPSGANVLTF
TRBJ2-7,TRBV6-5,CASSSQRGISYEQYF
TRBJ2-1,TRBV4-1,CASSQDPLVGGNEQFF
TRBJ2-5,TRBV7-9,CASSINRGPTWETQYF
TRBJ2-3,TRBV4-3,CASSQAGGGDTQYF
TRBJ1-1,TRBV30,CAWRVGGYTEAFF
TRBJ1-2,TRBV5-4,CASSLASGKGTYTF
TRBJ2-5,TRBV5-1,CASSLEEGEETQYF
TRBJ2-7,TRBV5-6,CASSFQPGAGQGFEQYF
TRBJ2-5,TRBV18,CASSPGQGRETQYF